The entry below gives a single TCR beta chain sequence along with its context. Its antigen is unknown. Per-base quality was not reported, and no clone a single base away is much larger than it. The treatment or condition tag for this specimen amounts to: some 20 received Ad26.COV2.S at low or high dose, single or two shots; 5 received placebo; per-sample allocation not given. Repertoires of vaccine and placebo recipients were sequenced from samples collected on day 63 after the first injection. Between 29 July and 7 August 2020, Cohort 1b enrolled about 27 adults aged 18-55 years at one site in Boston, USA. Ad26.COV2.S was a replication-incompetent adenovirus type 26 vector expressing a prefusion-stabilized SARS-CoV-2 spike protein from the original Wuhan strain. The immunoSEQ Assay was the method used to sequence TCRbeta CDR3 regions. After extraction, genomic DNA underwent amplification by bias-controlled multiplex PCR, followed by high-throughput sequencing. The original methods were these. To quantify the absolute abundance of every unique TCRbeta CDR3 region, sequences were collapsed and filtered. Usable DNA was measured by amplifying reference genes present in all nucleated cells, and TCRbeta template counts were normalized to that usable DNA to estimate T cell fraction. Repertoire TCRs were annotated as SARS-CoV-2-specific by exact matching of V gene, CDR3 amino acid sequence and J gene to a known reactive TCR set. MIRA supplied the reference SARS-CoV-2 TCR set, which was filtered for enrichment in COVID-19-positive ImmuneCODE repertoires so that public or cross-reactive TCRs were removed. Based on the MIRA antigens, annotated TCRs were further analysed at the level of specific ORF or position within ORF. Breadth was defined as the number of annotated unique rearrangements divided by the total number of unique productive rearrangements, and depth was defined as the summed frequency of the annotated unique rearrangements. Two-sided Wilcoxon rank-sum tests were applied when comparing TCR breadth between groups. TCRdb carries this immuneACCESS record with in-frame sequences only. Its versions omit some clonotypes, under half of them owing to an unresolved V gene in the studies checked, with the rest unexplained. V and J calls and clone size come straight from that table; D and trimming were deduced from the DNA. The sample includes roughly 510,000 clones, with roughly 87% observed a single time. In total, the top ten clones hold about 13% of the sample.

These data belong to a study of Ad26.COV2.S vaccination and SARS-CoV-2 variants (dated by TCRdb to the early 2020s). Background on the whole study: Donors in the vaccine arm were drawn from COV1001, a phase I-IIa trial of Ad26.COV2.S in healthy adults that was multicentre, randomized, double-blind and placebo-controlled. Ad26.COV2.S was administered intramuscularly at 5 x 10^10 or 1 x 10^11 viral particles, either as a single shot or as two shots given 56 days apart. TCRbeta repertoire sequencing was used to assess the specificity and breadth of SARS-CoV-2-reactive T cell receptors after Ad26.COV2.S vaccination. The TCR-sequenced set comprised around 30 samples: about 19 Ad26.COV2.S vaccine recipients, 5 placebo recipients and 8 SARS-CoV-2 convalescent individuals. Trial participants were randomized into five groups of five, in which low-dose or high-dose Ad26.COV2.S was given once or twice, or placebo was given on both occasions. Throughout the experiments and outcome assessment, investigators stayed blinded to trial group allocation.

The paper as a whole reports these results and caveats: Ad26.COV2.S recipients had higher spike-specific TCR breadth than placebo recipients (P = 0.0014). Substantial breadth of spike-specific CD8+ and CD4+ T cell responses was reported after vaccination. Vaccine and placebo recipients had similar non-spike TCR breadth, a finding consistent with the vaccine containing only spike. It was noted by the authors that total T cell responses may have been underestimated by the TCR breadth and depth analyses. The study was not powered to compare responses between vaccine doses or regimens.

Source: peripheral blood, taken in a trial of Ad26.COV2.S vaccine versus placebo. The receptor was derived from a person between 18 and 65 years old who received the Ad26.COV2.S COVID-19 vaccine or a placebo.

The CDR3 protein sequence reads: CASKRASGRNEQFF. DNA sequence: TGTGCGTCCAAAAGGGCTAGCGGGAGGAATGAGCAGTTCTTC. The V gene is TRBV7-9 and the J gene is TRBJ2-1, with TRBD2 identical over 11 junction bases. CDR1 and CDR2 (SEHNR, FQNEAQ) derive from the germline V gene (reference sequence). The CDR3 measures 14 amino acids from cysteine to phenylalanine. Only CDR3 DNA remains: 42 bases, in frame from the first base.